This T cell receptor (beta chain) was sequenced in a study of blood T cells in healthy people across ages. In its sample, this clonotype was seen once. The target antigen is unknown. A junction boundary mismatches the germline segment, possibly from a read error. General study results and limits: Greater diversity and more naive CD4+ cells were seen in long-lived donors than in aged donors.

Germline V CDR1 and CDR2: SGHKS, YYEKEE (reference sequence). CDR3 size: 14 residues. Then a second PCR, running roughly 7 to 12 cycles, was carried out with a sample-barcoded 5' primer and a J-beta primer mix. TCRdb reprocessed the 5' RACE reads via MiXCR and lists one record per CDR3 protein. The table has hundreds of thousands of distinct CDR3 sequences, more than 25% seen once. The same sample was also studied in work on T cells of mothers and their children. This second study notes: At approximately 1.6 ug per 15 ul, all of the extracted RNA went into cDNA synthesis.

The source is a boy aged 5-17 years in good health. The chain joins TRBV5-5 to TRBJ2-5; no firm D call. Material for sequencing was blood. The CDR3 DNA is TGTGCCGGCAGCTTGGCCTCCTATCGAGAGACCCAGTACTTC. It codes for CAGSLASYRETQYF.